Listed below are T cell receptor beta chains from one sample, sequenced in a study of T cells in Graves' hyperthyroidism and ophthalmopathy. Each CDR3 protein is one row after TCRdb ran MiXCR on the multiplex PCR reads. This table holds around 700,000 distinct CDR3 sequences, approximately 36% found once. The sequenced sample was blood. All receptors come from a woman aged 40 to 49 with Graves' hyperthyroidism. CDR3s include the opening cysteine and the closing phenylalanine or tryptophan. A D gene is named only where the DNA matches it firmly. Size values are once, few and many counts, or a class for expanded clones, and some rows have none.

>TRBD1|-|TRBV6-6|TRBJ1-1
CASTQDRGLSGTEAFF
TGTGCCAGCACCCAAGACAGGGGTCTCTCAGGCACTGAAGCTTTCTTT
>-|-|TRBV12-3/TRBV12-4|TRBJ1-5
CASSFGRDQTRNQPQHF
TGTGCCAGCAGTTTCGGGAGAGACCAAACGCGCAATCAGCCCCAGCATTTT
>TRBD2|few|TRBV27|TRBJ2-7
CASQRGYEQYF
TGTGCCAGCCAGCGGGGCTACGAGCAGTACTTC
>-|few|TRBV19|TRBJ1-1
CASSIDQGATEAFF
TGTGCCAGTAGTATAGACCAGGGCGCCACTGAAGCTTTCTTT
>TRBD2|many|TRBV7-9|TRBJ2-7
CASSLSGLDHYEQYF
TGTGCCAGCAGCTTAAGCGGACTAGACCATTACGAGCAGTACTTC
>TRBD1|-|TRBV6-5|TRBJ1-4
CASSYSSKDRVFF
TGTGCCAGCAGTTACTCGAGTAAGGACAGGGTTTTTTTT
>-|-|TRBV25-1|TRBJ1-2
CASVEVRGMGGYTF
TGTGCCAGCGTTGAAGTCAGGGGAATGGGTGGCTACACCTTC
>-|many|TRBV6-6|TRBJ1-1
CASSPPDTEAFF
TGTGCCAGCAGCCCCCCGGACACTGAAGCTTTCTTT
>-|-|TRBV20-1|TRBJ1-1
CSASGRGVTEAFF
TGCAGTGCGTCGGGGCGGGGGGTCACTGAAGCTTTCTTT
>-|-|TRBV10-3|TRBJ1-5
CASSPQGGSQPQHF
TGTGCCAGCAGCCCCCAGGGCGGTTCCCAGCCCCAGCATTTT
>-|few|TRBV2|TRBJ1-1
CAKRRNMNTEAFF
TGTGCCAAACGCAGAAATATGAACACTGAAGCTTTCTTT
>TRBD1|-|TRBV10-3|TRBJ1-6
CASSPAGTGTSPLHF
TGTGCCAGCAGTCCAGCGGGGACAGGGACCTCACCCCTCCACTTT